Below, one T cell receptor (beta chain) is given with its context. It has no known antigen specificity. No much larger clonotype is one base removed from it; base qualities were not supplied. This sample is drawn from a study of Ad26.COV2.S vaccination and SARS-CoV-2 variants (dated by TCRdb to 2020 to 2022). General notes on the study: Donors in the vaccine arm were drawn from COV1001, a multicentre, randomized, double-blind, placebo-controlled phase I-IIa trial testing Ad26.COV2.S in healthy adults. Trial participants were randomized into five groups of five, in which low-dose or high-dose Ad26.COV2.S was given once or twice, or placebo was given on both occasions. The TCR-sequenced set comprised approximately 30 samples: approximately 19 Ad26.COV2.S vaccine recipients, 5 placebo recipients and 8 SARS-CoV-2 convalescent individuals. Ad26.COV2.S was administered intramuscularly at a dose of 5x10^10 or 1x10^11 viral particles, either as one shot or as two shots given 56 days apart. Sequencing of the TCRbeta repertoire served to evaluate the specificity and breadth of SARS-CoV-2-reactive T cell receptors following Ad26.COV2.S vaccination. Investigators did not know the trial group allocation while performing experiments and assessing outcomes.

TCRbeta CDR3 regions were sequenced with the immunoSEQ Assay. After extraction, genomic DNA underwent amplification by bias-controlled multiplex PCR, followed by high-throughput sequencing. The source study handled its data this way. To quantify the absolute abundance of each unique TCRbeta CDR3 region, sequences were collapsed and filtered. T cell fraction was estimated by normalization of TCRbeta template counts to usable DNA, with usable DNA being measured through amplification of reference genes present in all nucleated cells. Repertoire TCRs were annotated as SARS-CoV-2-specific by exact matching of V gene, CDR3 amino acid sequence and J gene to a known reactive TCR set. MIRA supplied the reference SARS-CoV-2 TCR set, which was filtered for enrichment in COVID-19-positive ImmuneCODE repertoires so that public or cross-reactive TCRs were removed. Using the MIRA antigens, annotated TCRs were further analysed by specific ORF or by position within an ORF. Breadth was defined as the number of annotated unique rearrangements divided by the total number of unique productive rearrangements, and depth was defined as the summed frequency of the annotated unique rearrangements. Group comparisons of TCR breadth used two-sided Wilcoxon rank-sum tests. TCRdb stores this immuneACCESS table with in-frame sequences only. Part of the clones is absent; in the studies checked, under half of the shortfall reflects unresolved V genes, and no reason is known for the rest. The D gene and trimming were derived from the DNA, and the V and J assignments and clone size from that table. The sample profile shows roughly 380,000 clones; roughly 84% of them were found once. 3% to 4% of the sample rests with the top ten.

In the germline V gene, CDR1 corresponds to SGHDT and CDR2 to YYEEEE. The CDR3 holds 13 amino acids from the cysteine to the phenylalanine. Kept here is only the CDR3 DNA, which spans 39 bases and is read in frame from base 1. At the junction V is shortened by 4 bases and J by 2 bases, with 9 bases in between. Study-wide conclusions, independent of this receptor: The authors noted that the TCR breadth and depth analyses may have underestimated total T cell responses. Non-spike TCR breadth was comparable between vaccine and placebo recipients, consistent with the vaccine containing only spike. Spike-specific TCR breadth was higher in Ad26.COV2.S recipients than in placebo recipients (P = 0.0014). Substantial breadth of spike-specific CD8+ and CD4+ T cell responses was reported after vaccination. The study lacked the statistical power to compare responses across vaccine doses or regimens.

The treatment or condition label on this specimen signifies: about 20 received Ad26.COV2.S at low or high dose, single or two shots; about five received placebo; per-sample allocation not given. Repertoires of vaccine and placebo recipients were sequenced from samples collected on day 63 after the first injection. Cohort 1b enrolled roughly 25 adults aged 18-55 years at a single site in Boston, USA, between 29 July and 7 August 2020. As a vaccine, Ad26.COV2.S was a replication-incompetent adenovirus type 26 vector that expressed a prefusion-stabilized SARS-CoV-2 spike protein derived from the original Wuhan strain.

The chain links TRBV5-6 with TRBJ1-2; no confident D gene assignment can be made. The sequence came from a person between 18 and 65 years old who received the Ad26.COV2.S COVID-19 vaccine or a placebo. This sample comprised peripheral blood, obtained in a trial of Ad26.COV2.S vaccine versus placebo. The CDR3 protein sequence reads: CASSPVGNYGYTF. The DNA is TGTGCCAGCAGCCCCGTGGGAAACTATGGCTACACCTTC.